This entry is about one T cell receptor beta chain. The clone's antigen remains unknown. It has no much larger one-base neighbor in the sample; base qualities were not kept. CDR1 and CDR2 are drawn from the germline V gene: SGHVS, FQNEAQ. V is pruned by 1 base and J by 10 bases, leaving 2 bases of the junction without a gene match. The CDR3 runs 14 residues from the cysteine to the phenylalanine. Only CDR3 DNA remains: 42 bases, in frame from the first base. Whole blood was collected in K2EDTA tubes by collaborating institutions according to the institutions' own protocols. Collaborator samples were shipped for TCRbeta analysis as frozen whole blood, isolated PBMCs, or DNA extracted from either sample type. The immunoSEQ Assay, a bias-controlled multiplex PCR, was used to amplify TCRbeta CDR3 regions from genomic DNA. The authors' pipeline ran thus. Nucleated cell counts per sample were estimated from amplification of reference gene primers within the assay. To quantify the absolute abundance of each unique TCRbeta CDR3 rearrangement, sequence reads were collapsed and filtered. For each sample, productive Simpson clonality was calculated as the square root of Simpson's diversity index across productive rearrangements. The clones in this table, taken by TCRdb from immuneACCESS, are in-frame only. Not every clone is retained; where verified, under half of the shortfall comes from an unresolved V gene, and the cause of the rest is unknown. V, J and clone size are those of that table, while D and trimming were read from the DNA. This sample comprises approximately 130,000 clones, 80% to 85% of them detected only once. About 8% of the sample goes to the ten largest clones.

This sample stems from a study of blood T cell repertoires in COVID-19 (dated by TCRdb to about 2020). Regarding the research as a whole: Samples covering the acute and convalescent phases of COVID-19 were provided by collaborators in the United States, Italy and Spain. The prospective study material was composed of cDNA or gDNA derived from T cells, B-cell-depleted T cells, or PBMCs. Deeply sampled blood TCRbeta repertoires from subjects exposed to, actively infected with, or recovered from COVID-19 were included in the dataset. The repertoires were made available in a free public database intended to serve as a resource for research on the immune response to SARS-CoV-2. The samples were drawn from the first 160 participants of the ongoing ImmuneRACE study and from 1,254 subjects provided by 6 global collaborators. A de-identified subject ID, COVID-19 status, age in years and sex were almost always included in the sample metadata. HLA class I and class II types, where available, came from metadata supplied by the sample provider rather than from assay-based typing.

The investigation overall reported the following: Clinical and demographic metadata were provided uncurated, with the amount varying by source and participant.

The chain is made from TRBV7-8 and TRBJ2-1, and 12 junctional nucleotides match TRBD2. This clonotype was sampled from an older woman with active or convalescent COVID-19. Source material: peripheral blood. This receptor has the CDR3 CASSLDGTSGEQFF. The DNA sequence is as follows: TGTGCCAGCAGCTTAGATGGGACTAGCGGGGAGCAGTTCTTC.